The 26 T cell receptor beta chains presented below share a single source sample, sequenced in a study of blood T cell repertoires in COVID-19. Sequenced by immunoSEQ multiplex PCR; TCRdb stores in-frame clones only, minus some. The repertoire holds some 250,000 clones, with 70% to 90% as singletons. The source material was peripheral blood. These receptors all stem from a man in his fifties or sixties with acute or convalescent COVID-19.

The chain has TRBV9 and TRBJ1-1; D uncertain. CDR3 length: 14 amino acids. The V and J ends lost 6 bases and 1 base respectively, with 13 bases between them. Germline CDR1 reads SGDLS; CDR2 reads YYNGEE. For the CDR3, the DNA is TGTGCCAGCAACGTGGGCAGTACGAACACTGAAGCTTTCTTT. It specifies CASNVGSTNTEAFF.

V and J are TRBV6-6 and TRBJ1-3, with unresolved D. The CDR3 is made up of 15 amino acids. Looked up from germline, CDR1 is MNHNY and CDR2 is SVGAGI (reference sequence). V lost 0 bases, J lost 0 bases, and 6 bases lay in between. The CDR3 coding sequence is TGTGCCAGCAGTTACTCCCAGGACTCTGGAAACACCATATATTTT. It yields the protein CASSYSQDSGNTIYF.

The V gene is TRBV5-1, the J gene TRBJ2-7, with 12 bases aligning to TRBD2. Germline V gene sequence: CDR1 SGHRS, CDR2 YFSETQ. The CDR3 loop spans 15 amino acids. V shed 4 bases, J shed 7 bases, and the junction held 9 bases outside the gene matches. The CDR3 loop is CASSLRTSGIREQYF. The CDR3 DNA is TGCGCCAGCAGCCTCAGGACTAGCGGGATAAGAGAGCAGTACTTC.

Only a few counts were recorded for this clone. V gene TRBV11-3 combines with J gene TRBJ1-2; 9 bases line up with TRBD1. The CDR3 has 16 residues. V shed 4 bases, J shed 7 bases, and the junction held 13 bases outside the gene matches. Germline V gene data show CDR1 as SGHNT and CDR2 as YENEEA. The CDR3 DNA reads TGTGCCAGCAGCTCATTCGCCGGGACAGGGATAGTTGGCTACACCTTC. Translated: CASSSFAGTGIVGYTF.

The chain employs TRBV29-1 and TRBJ1-3; no definite D call. There are 14 residues in the CDR3. With 5 bases removed from V and 0 bases from J, the gap between germline ends came to 11 bases. In germline, CDR1 is SQVTM, CDR2 ANQGSEA. The chain's CDR3 is CSVSGRSSGNTIYF. In DNA, the CDR3 is TGCAGCGTTAGTGGCCGGAGCTCTGGAAACACCATATATTTT.

Written as DNA, the CDR3 is TGTGCCAGCAGTCTTACGTCGGTGGCCAGACACACAGATACGCAGTATTTT. Translating gives CASSLTSVARHTDTQYF. The rearrangement uses TRBV6-6 and TRBJ2-3; D not resolved. V lost 5 bases and J lost 2, with 20 bases in between. Looked up from germline, CDR1 is MNHNY and CDR2 is SVGAGI (reference sequence). The CDR3 has 17 residues.

The rearrangement joins TRBV28 to TRBJ1-2; a possible D gene is TRBD1 (5 bases). The CDR3 extends over 14 amino acids. The V and J ends lost 8 bases and 3 bases respectively, with 16 bases between them. Per the germline V gene, CDR1 is MDHEN and CDR2 is SYDVKM. For the CDR3, the DNA is TGTGCCAGCCTTCTGGGGGGAGGGGACTATGGCTACACCTTC. Translated: CASLLGGGDYGYTF.

In this sample, this clone turned up once. The chain is built from TRBV30 and TRBJ2-7, with 7 bases aligning to TRBD2. Germline CDR1 GTSNPN, CDR2 SVGIG (reference sequence). This CDR3 has 13 residues. The V gene end was trimmed by 2 bases and the J gene end by 4 bases; junction bases not matched to a gene: 5. The CDR3 loop reads CAWSLGTTYEQYF. The CDR3 DNA is TGTGCCTGGAGTTTGGGGACTACATACGAGCAGTACTTC.

This clone was counted a single time. V gene TRBV20-1 combines with J gene TRBJ2-1, with 8 bases aligning to TRBD2. J was trimmed by 0 bases and V by 3 bases; bases with no gene match: 16. CDR1 and CDR2 (germline): DFQATT, SNEGSKA (reference sequence). The CDR3 sequence is 19 residues long. DNA of the CDR3: TGCAGTGCTAGTTTTAGTCGGGAGGGCCCTGAAAGCTCCTACAATGAGCAGTTCTTC. This gives the protein CSASFSREGPESSYNEQFF.

The chain links TRBV19 to TRBJ2-2, with 7 nucleotides matching TRBD1. V was clipped by 6 bases and J by 1 base; unmatched bases: 2. Per germline, CDR1 LNHDA and CDR2 SQIVND (reference sequence). The CDR3 runs 14 residues. The CDR3 coding sequence is TGTGCCAGTAGGACAGGGCTGAACACCGGGGAGCTGTTTTTT. This encodes CASRTGLNTGELFF. Complete variable domain (other parts from reference TRBV19 and TRBJ2-2): DGGITQSPKYLFRKEGQNVTLSCEQNLNHDAMYWYRQDPGQGLRLIYYSQIVNDFQKGDIAEGYSVSREKKESFPLTVTSAQKNPTAFYLCASRTGLNTGELFFGEGSRLTVL.

The CDR3 bases are TGTGCCACCAGCAGAGATTGGGGCAGGGGAACCTACGAGCAGTACTTC. Translation gives CATSRDWGRGTYEQYF. V and J are TRBV15 and TRBJ2-7, with D perhaps TRBD1 (6 bases). The CDR3 has 16 amino acids. Looked up from germline, CDR1 is LNHNV and CDR2 is YYDKDF (reference sequence). Trimming removed 0 bases at V and 2 bases at J, with 14 bases between.

The rearrangement uses TRBV3-1 (or the pseudogene TRBV3-2) and TRBJ2-1, with 12 bases identical to TRBD2. J was trimmed by 8 bases and V by 0 bases; bases with no gene match: 5. This CDR3 has 16 residues. CDR1 and CDR2 (germline): LGHDT, YNNKEL (reference sequence). CDR3 loop: CASSQDPSGRGYEQFF. CDR3 nucleotides: TGTGCCAGCAGCCAAGATCCTAGCGGGAGGGGCTATGAGCAGTTCTTC.

The chain has TRBV19 and TRBJ2-7; TRBD1 aligns across 9 bases. The CDR3 loop spans 14 amino acids. The germline V gene has CDR1 LNHDA and CDR2 SQIVND (reference sequence). The trim removed 4 bases at V and 1 base at J, leaving 2 bases unmatched. The CDR3 DNA reads TGTGCCAGTAGTAGACAGGGGGAATCCTACGAGCAGTACTTC. Its translation is CASSRQGESYEQYF.

The V call is TRBV11-2, the J call TRBJ2-7; 7 positions agree with TRBD1. The CDR3 runs to 15 residues. CDR1 SGHAT and CDR2 FQNNGV come from the germline V gene. V lost 6 bases and J lost 0; bases outside the gene matches: 8. This chain's CDR3 is CASRPDRDSSYEQYF. The CDR3 DNA reads as TGTGCCAGCAGACCTGACAGGGACAGCTCCTACGAGCAGTACTTC.

The CDR3 DNA is TGTGCCAGCAGCTTAGAGTTGGTAGGAGGATACAATGAGCAGTTCTTC. Encoded protein: CASSLELVGGYNEQFF. V is TRBV11-2 and J is TRBJ2-1; perhaps TRBD2 as D (5 bases). Germline assignment: CDR1 SGHAT and CDR2 FQNNGV. The germline V and J ends were trimmed by 0 bases and 4 bases, with 13 bases remaining between them. The length of the CDR3 is 16 residues.

The table lists this clone with a few counts. The V gene is TRBV11-2, the J gene TRBJ1-1, with 9 bases fitting TRBD1. Germline lookup yields CDR1 SGHAT and CDR2 FQNNGV. The V gene end was trimmed by 0 bases and the J gene end by 11 bases; junction bases not matched to a gene: 4. The CDR3 runs 13 residues. CDR3 region: CASSLDRDREAFF. CDR3 DNA: TGTGCCAGCAGCTTAGATCGGGACAGGGAGGCTTTCTTT.

The rearrangement joins TRBV6-6 to TRBJ2-6, with TRBD1 as a possible D gene (6 bases). The V gene lost 6 bases and the J gene lost 1 base, with 7 bases spanning the gap. The CDR3 totals 14 residues. Germline V CDR1 and CDR2: MNHNY, SVGAGI (reference sequence). The CDR3 region is CASSTGSGANVLTF. The CDR3 DNA follows: TGTGCCAGCAGCACAGGGTCTGGGGCCAACGTCCTGACTTTC.

This clone was detected only a few times. This rearrangement joins TRBV19 to TRBJ1-6; TRBD1 matches 7 bases. Looked up from germline, CDR1 is LNHDA and CDR2 is SQIVND (reference sequence). The CDR3 totals 15 residues. V lost 5 bases and J lost 6; bases outside the gene matches: 7. CDR3 DNA: TGTGCCAGTAGTCCGGGGACAGCTTTTAATTCACCCCTCCACTTT. It codes for CASSPGTAFNSPLHF.

This chain links TRBV5-4 with TRBJ2-1; 13 bases align to TRBD2. V shed 4 bases, J shed 9 bases, and the junction held 7 bases outside the gene matches. The CDR3 is 15 residues long. Looked up from germline, CDR1 is SGHNT and CDR2 is YYREEE (reference sequence). CDR3 sequence reads: CASSPGLAGVLEQFF. The CDR3 DNA reads as TGTGCCAGCAGCCCAGGACTAGCGGGAGTTCTTGAGCAGTTCTTC.

The chain carries TRBV14 and TRBJ2-5, with 7 bases fitting TRBD2. Looked up from germline, CDR1 is SGHDN and CDR2 is FVKESK. The CDR3 length is 15 residues. The junction had 9 bases not matched to a gene; V was cut back by 2 bases and J by 6 bases. CDR3 amino acids: CASSQTSGVVQTQYF. The CDR3 bases are TGTGCCAGCAGCCAAACGAGCGGGGTGGTACAGACCCAGTACTTC.

The chain recombines TRBV4-3 with TRBJ1-6, with 7 bases matching TRBD1. This CDR3 contains 17 residues. Germline V gene lookup returns CDR1 LGHNA and CDR2 YSLEER. The trim removed 2 bases at V and 5 bases at J, leaving 9 bases unmatched. The CDR3 DNA sequence: TGCGCCAGCAGCCAAAGAATAGGGACAGACAATAATTCACCCCTCCACTTT. Translated, it gives CASSQRIGTDNNSPLHF.

This clone was counted once. V is TRBV6-5 and J is TRBJ2-5; 9 nucleotides line up with TRBD2. With V trimmed by 0 bases and J by 7 bases, 6 bases remained unmatched. The CDR3 covers 15 residues. Germline CDR1 reads MNHEY; CDR2 reads SVGAGI. CDR3 amino acids: CASSYSMAGGATQYF. As DNA, the CDR3 is TGTGCCAGCAGTTACTCGATGGCGGGAGGGGCGACCCAGTACTTC.

This rearrangement joins TRBV7-2 to TRBJ2-2; perhaps TRBD2 as D (5 bases). Deletions cut 0 bases from V and 5 bases from J, with 10 bases between. The CDR3 contains 15 residues. CDR1 SGHTA and CDR2 FQGNSA come from the germline V gene. CDR3 in amino acids: CASSLASVETGELFF. In DNA form, the CDR3 reads TGTGCCAGCAGCTTAGCTAGCGTGGAAACCGGGGAGCTGTTTTTT.

The chain employs TRBV11-2 and TRBJ2-1, with 7 bases fitting TRBD2. The CDR3 totals 15 residues. Trimming cost V 5 bases and J 3 bases; bases outside gene matches: 7. The germline CDR1 and CDR2 sequences are SGHAT and FQNNGV. The DNA of the CDR3 is TGTGCCAGCAGCCCCCCCCTAGCGGTCTACAATGAGCAGTTCTTC. This codes for CASSPPLAVYNEQFF.

This chain joins TRBV7-3 and TRBJ2-3; 8 bases fit TRBD2. The CDR3 has 17 amino acids. CDR1 SGHTA and CDR2 FQGTGA come from the germline V gene. Trimming took 5 bases from V and 1 from J; bases not matched to a gene: 11. The CDR3 coding sequence is TGTGCCAGCAGCAAACTTAGCGGGAAAGGGGGCACAGATACGCAGTATTTT. As protein: CASSKLSGKGGTDTQYF.

This chain's CDR3 is CASSQDLGQPQHF. The CDR3 coding sequence is TGCGCCAGCAGCCAAGATCTCGGTCAGCCCCAGCATTTT. This chain connects TRBV4-3 to TRBJ1-5; no clear D gene. CDR3 length equals 13 residues. Trimming shortened V by 0 bases and J by 6 bases, and 6 bases separated the two germline ends. Germline V gene lookup returns CDR1 LGHNA and CDR2 YSLEER.